This T cell receptor (beta chain) was identified during a study of T-cell reconstitution after alpha-beta-depleted transplantation in children. Preparation of the TCRbeta library involved a method that used unique molecular identifiers. TCRdb reanalysed the PCR reads using MiXCR and keeps one entry per CDR3 protein. The repertoire consists of some 280,000 distinct CDR3 sequences, with nearly 10% occurring once and the leading ten covering around a tenth. CDR1 is MGHRA, CDR2 YSYEKL, per germline. This CDR3 spans 15 amino acids. V lost 4 bases to trimming and J lost 6 bases; unmatched junction nucleotides: 7. In this sample, this clonotype turned up a few times.

This receptor was identified in a human donor who donated a stem cell graft to a child with SCID. V is TRBV4-1 and J is TRBJ1-5, with 9 bases identical to TRBD1. The source material was PBMCs from the stem cell graft donor, sampled from the stem cell graft. CDR3 residues: CASSRITGGPQPQHF. The CDR3, as DNA: TGCGCCAGCAGCCGCATCACAGGGGGCCCTCAGCCCCAGCATTTT.